Sequencing of this TCR beta chain was carried out in a study of T cell repertoires in cytomegalovirus infection. Overall study: Public TCR beta signature analysis indicated the presence of both CMV infection and matching HLA type. Study outcomes and limitations: The ex vivo response showed dominance by HLA-C-restricted CMV-specific TCR beta clonotypes. Cumulated frequencies of public TCR beta families served to identify carriers of CMV plus the relevant HLA.

TCRdb re-called the reads through MiXCR, storing one row per CDR3 protein. The sample comprises roughly 230,000 distinct CDR3 sequences, about 20% of which are singletons, and 15% to 20% rests with the top ten. Concerning this clonotype itself: What it binds is unknown.

The specimen sequenced was CD8+ T cells from PBMCs. The TCR was taken from a human donor in good health (CMV status not recorded). Some clones in this sample may be carry-over from other donors' samples.

The CDR3 bases are TGTGCCAGCAGTTACTCTAGGGCATCGGGGCTCACTGAAGCTTTCTTT. Translated, it gives CASSYSRASGLTEAFF. The V call is TRBV6-2 or TRBV6-3, the J call TRBJ1-1; D perhaps matches TRBD1 (5 bases). The CDR3 sequence is 16 residues long. Germline CDR1 reads MNHEY; CDR2 reads SVGEGT. V was cut by 0 bases and J by 4 bases, with 15 bases left in between.